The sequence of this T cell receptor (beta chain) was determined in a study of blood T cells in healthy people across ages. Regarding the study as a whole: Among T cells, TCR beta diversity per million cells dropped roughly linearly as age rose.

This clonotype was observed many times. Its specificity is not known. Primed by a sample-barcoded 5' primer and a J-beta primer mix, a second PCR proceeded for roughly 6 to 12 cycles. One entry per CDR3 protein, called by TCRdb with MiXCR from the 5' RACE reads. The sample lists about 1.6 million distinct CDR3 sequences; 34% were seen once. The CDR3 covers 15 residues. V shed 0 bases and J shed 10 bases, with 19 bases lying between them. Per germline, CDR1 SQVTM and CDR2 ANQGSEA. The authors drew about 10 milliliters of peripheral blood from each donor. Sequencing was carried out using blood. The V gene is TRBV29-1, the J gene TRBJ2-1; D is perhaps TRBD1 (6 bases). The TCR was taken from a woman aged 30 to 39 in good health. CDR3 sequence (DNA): TGCAGCGTTGAAGATGGCAGGGGCGATTCCCAAGAGCAGTTCTTC. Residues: CSVEDGRGDSQEQFF.